The clone carrying this T cell receptor (beta chain) was seen repeatedly, ten times or more. This CDR3 contains 14 residues. Trimming left V 3 bases short and J 2 bases short, with 11 bases between. Germline V gene lookup returns CDR1 KGHSH and CDR2 LQKENI. Regarding time point: after trial treatment. Sample treatment: LDRT plus nivolumab, ipilimumab, low-dose cyclophosphamide and aspirin (RACIN trial). The data originate from a study of low-dose radiotherapy and immunotherapy resistance in tumors. At the level of the study: Once cycle 1 day 1 began, patients took oral aspirin 300 mg daily for four cycles.

First-strand cDNA used TRAV- and TRBV-specific primers, covering alpha and beta chains. Using a constant-region primer together with a V-primer adapter, TCRs were subjected to roughly 18 PCR cycles of amplification. TCRdb called the reads again in MiXCR, with one record for every CDR3 protein. The table shows tens of thousands of distinct CDR3 sequences, with 15% to 20% occurring only once. V usage is TRBV18 and J usage is TRBJ2-7; D is possibly TRBD2 (6 bases). The receptor's source is a male donor with prostate cancer. The source material was PBMCs, sampled after low-dose radiotherapy plus immunotherapy. In DNA, the CDR3 is TGTGCCAGCTCACCGGAGGGGATCGCCTACGAGCAGTACTTC. Protein product: CASSPEGIAYEQYF. The full variable domain, its missing parts supplied by reference TRBV18 and TRBJ2-7, is NAGVMQNPRHLVRRRGQEARLRCSPMKGHSHVYWYRQLPEEGLKFMVYLQKENIIDESGMPKERFSAEFPKEGPSILRIQQVVRGDSAAYFCASSPEGIAYEQYFGPGTRLTVT.